This TCR beta chain was captured in a study of beta chain features in type 1 diabetes. Broader study findings: Researchers report that Type 1 diabetes patients had moderately but significantly shorter TCRB CDR3s across all four CD4+ subsets.

The authors sorted CD4+ naive, central memory, regulatory and stem cell-like memory cells via CD45RO/CCR7/CD25/CD127/CD95/CD27. Of the isolated RNA, all was reverse transcribed, and so the sequenced material was expressed TCRB transcripts. The protocol was immunoSEQ multiplex PCR, while the TCRdb copy is restricted to in-frame clones and leaves out a portion. The data hold 40,000 to 55,000 clones, with roughly 45% observed a single time. In this sample, this clone turned up a few times. Its matching antigen is unknown. This TCR was sampled from a man in his thirties or forties with type 1 diabetes. The sequencing sample was made of stem cell memory CD4+ T cells from blood.

CDR3 coding DNA: TGTGCCAGCCGGGGAAGCTCCTACGAGCAGTACTTC. Its translation is CASRGSSYEQYF. This chain links TRBV6-6 with TRBJ2-7, with a tentative D call TRBD2 (5 bases). This CDR3 is built from 12 residues. V lost 8 bases and J lost 0, with 8 bases in between. From germline, CDR1 is MNHNY and CDR2 SVGAGI (reference sequence).